This entry is about one TCR beta chain. Its antigen remains unidentified. This CDR3 contains 16 residues. Germline V gene lookup returns CDR1 SEHNR and CDR2 FQNEAQ (reference sequence). The junction had 8 bases not matched to a gene; V was cut back by 5 bases and J by 3 bases. Time point specified: sample taken at primary tumor resection. This record belongs to a study of spatial heterogeneity in lung cancer. Study-level points and caveats: It was found that expanded intratumoral alpha and beta TCR counts tracked tumor mutation counts.

TCRdb analysed the 5' RACE reads with MiXCR anew, one entry per CDR3 protein. The sample has nearly 25,000 distinct CDR3 sequences; under 10% are singletons. The J gene is TRBJ2-3, the V gene TRBV7-9, with 10 bases aligning to TRBD2. The TCR sequence derives from a male donor with early-stage non-small cell lung cancer. The sample in question was lung tumor tissue, obtained at surgery. This chain's CDR3 is CASSPGLAGATDTQYF. In nucleotides, the CDR3 is TGTGCCAGCAGCCCCGGGCTAGCGGGAGCAACAGATACGCAGTATTTT. Variable domain in full (rest from reference TRBV7-9 and TRBJ2-3): DTGVSQNPRHKITKRGQNVTFRCDPISEHNRLYWYRQTLGQGPEFLTYFQNEAQLEKSRLLSDRFSAERPKGSFSTLEIQRTEQGDSAMYLCASSPGLAGATDTQYFGPGTRLTVL.